The rows below give T cell receptor beta chains drawn from one sample of a study of T cell responses to AZD1222 COVID-19 vaccine. Method: immunoSEQ multiplex PCR; TCRdb's copy keeps in-frame clones and lacks some. The data hold some 63,000 clones, with roughly nine tenths observed a single time. The material sequenced was peripheral blood, taken 28 days after the second AZD1222 dose. These TCRs come from an adult who received the AZD1222 COVID-19 vaccine. Both conserved end residues are part of each CDR3. D genes are given only for firm matches. Size tells how often a clone was seen (once, few, many) or the class of an expanded clone, and some rows leave it out.

d_call | j_call | clone_size | v_call | cdr3_length | cdr3_nt | cdr3_aa
. | TRBJ1-1 | once | TRBV2 | 13 | TGTGCCAGCTCCCGGGGGGGGTTGGCTGAAGCTTTCTTT | CASSRGGLAEAFF
TRBD2 | TRBJ2-1 | . | TRBV19 | 17 | TGTGCCAGTAGTATCCCCGTTGGAGCGGGGGGGTCGAATGAGCAGTTCTTC | CASSIPVGAGGSNEQFF
. | TRBJ1-2 | . | TRBV5-8 | 14 | TGTGCCAGCAGCTTACAACCAGGGGTAGGGGACTACACCTTC | CASSLQPGVGDYTF
TRBD1 | TRBJ1-6 | . | TRBV28 | 13 | TGTGCCAGCGGACCGGGAGGGGGCGCGCCCCTCCACTTT | CASGPGGGAPLHF
. | TRBJ2-3 | . | TRBV2 | 13 | TGTGCCAGCGGCGTCCACAGGGCAGATACGCAGTATTTT | CASGVHRADTQYF
. | TRBJ2-7 | . | TRBV10-1 | 13 | TGCGCCAGCAGTGCTGGGGGTAACTACGAGCAGTACTTC | CASSAGGNYEQYF
. | TRBJ2-2 | once | TRBV30 | 11 | TGTGCCTGGATGAAAGGCTGGGAGCTGTTTTTT | CAWMKGWELFF
. | TRBJ2-7 | . | TRBV29-1 | 14 | TGCAGGGCTGGAAAACGGAGCCGCCCCTACGAGCAGTACTTC | CRAGKRSRPYEQYF
TRBD1 | TRBJ1-2 | . | TRBV12-3/TRBV12-4 | 13 | TGTGCCAGCAGTTTTAGACAGGGTCATGGCTACACCTTC | CASSFRQGHGYTF
. | TRBJ2-3 | . | TRBV7-9 | 13 | TGTGCCAGCAGCTCTTCGACTAGTACTGCGCAGTATTTT | CASSSSTSTAQYF
TRBD1 | TRBJ1-6 | . | TRBV6-5 | 16 | TGTGCCAGCAGTTACTCGGCAGGGGGCCCCAATTCACCCCTCCACTTT | CASSYSAGGPNSPLHF
. | TRBJ1-3 | . | TRBV11-2 | 11 | TGTGCCAGCAGCTTCCGGGACACCATATATTTT | CASSFRDTIYF
. | TRBJ2-2 | . | TRBV24-1 | 14 | TGTGCCACCAGCCAGGGGTCCAACACCGGGGAGCTGTTTTTT | CATSQGSNTGELFF
. | TRBJ2-2 | . | TRBV19 | 15 | TGTGCCAGTAGTATAGGGAGCTCGAACACCGGGGAGCTGTTTTTT | CASSIGSSNTGELFF
. | TRBJ2-7 | . | TRBV7-8 | 13 | TGTGCCAGCAGCTCCGAGGGGGACTACGAGCAGTACTTC | CASSSEGDYEQYF
TRBD2 | TRBJ2-1 | . | TRBV29-1 | 16 | TGCAGCGTTGCAAATTTCGGACTAGCGGCAGACAATGAGCAGTTCTTC | CSVANFGLAADNEQFF
TRBD1 | TRBJ2-6 | . | TRBV19 | 18 | TGTGCCAGTAGTAGATCCGGGACAGGGATGGCTGGGGCCAACGTCCTGACTTTC | CASSRSGTGMAGANVLTF
TRBD2 | TRBJ2-5 | . | TRBV6-4 | 15 | TGTGCCAGCAGTGACTCAGCGGGGGGGGCCGAGACCCAGTACTTC | CASSDSAGGAETQYF
. | TRBJ2-1 | . | TRBV7-9 | 13 | TGTGCCAGCAGCTCGGCCTCGCATGGCGAGCAGTTCTTC | CASSSASHGEQFF
TRBD1 | TRBJ1-4 | . | TRBV27 | 14 | TGTGCCAGCTCTGGACAGGCAACTAATGAAAAACTGTTTTTT | CASSGQATNEKLFF
. | TRBJ1-4 | . | TRBV19 | 15 | TGTGCCAGTAGTTACCGGACTACACGGGGGGAAAAACTGTTTTTT | CASSYRTTRGEKLFF
. | TRBJ1-1 | . | TRBV27 | 14 | TGTGCCAGCAAAAAGGAGCAGGGGAGGACTGAAGCTTTCTTT | CASKKEQGRTEAFF